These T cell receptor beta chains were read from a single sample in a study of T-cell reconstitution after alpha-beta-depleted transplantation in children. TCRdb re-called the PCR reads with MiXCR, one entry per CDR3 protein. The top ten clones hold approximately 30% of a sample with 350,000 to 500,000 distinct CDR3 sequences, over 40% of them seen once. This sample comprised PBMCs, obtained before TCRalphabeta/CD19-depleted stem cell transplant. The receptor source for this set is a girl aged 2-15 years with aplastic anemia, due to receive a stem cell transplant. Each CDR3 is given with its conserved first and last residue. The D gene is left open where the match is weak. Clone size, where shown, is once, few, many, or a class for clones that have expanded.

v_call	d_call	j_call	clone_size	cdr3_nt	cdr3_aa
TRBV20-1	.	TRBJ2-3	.	TGCAGTGCGGCTATACAGGGAGATACGCAGTATTTT	CSAAIQGDTQYF
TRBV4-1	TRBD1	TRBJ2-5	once	TGCGCCAGCAGCCAAGGACAGGGGGCAGAAGAGACCCAGTACTTC	CASSQGQGAEETQYF
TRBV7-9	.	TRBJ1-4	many	TGTGCCAGCGGGCGGGAGAATGAAAAACTGTTTTTT	CASGRENEKLFF
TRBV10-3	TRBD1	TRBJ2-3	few	TGTGCCATCAGTGAGTCGAACAGGGGAGATACGCAGTATTTT	CAISESNRGDTQYF
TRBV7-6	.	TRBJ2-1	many	TGTGCCAGCAGCCAACTAGTGAATGAGCAGTTCTTC	CASSQLVNEQFF
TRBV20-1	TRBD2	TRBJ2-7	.	TGCAGTGCTAGAGATGGTGCGGGAGGGCCTTCCTACGAGCAGTACTTC	CSARDGAGGPSYEQYF
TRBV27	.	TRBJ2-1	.	TGTGCCAGCAGTTTATCGTGGGGGAATGAGCAGTTCTTC	CASSLSWGNEQFF
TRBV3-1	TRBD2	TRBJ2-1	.	TGTGCCACCAGCCAAGAGGCAGGGACTAGCGGAGCGGGTGAGCAGTTCTTC	CATSQEAGTSGAGEQFF
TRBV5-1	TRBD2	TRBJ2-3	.	TGCGCCAGCAGTCCGGGGGGGCTAGGCACAGATACGCAGTATTTT	CASSPGGLGTDTQYF
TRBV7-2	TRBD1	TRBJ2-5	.	TGTGCCAGCACGGGACAGGGGGGGGGAGAGACCCAGTACTTC	CASTGQGGGETQYF
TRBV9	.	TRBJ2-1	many	TGTGCCAGCAGCCCTGGGGCGGGACTTCAGAACAATGAGCAGTTCTTC	CASSPGAGLQNNEQFF
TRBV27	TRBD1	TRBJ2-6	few	TGTGCCAGCAACCCGGACAGGTTCTCTGGGGCCAACGTCCTGACTTTC	CASNPDRFSGANVLTF
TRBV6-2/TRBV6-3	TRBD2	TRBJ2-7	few	TGTGCCAGCAGTTACCACGAAGGACTAGCGGGAGAGCAGTACTTC	CASSYHEGLAGEQYF
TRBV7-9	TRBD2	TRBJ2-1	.	TGTGCCAGCAGCCCCCGGCAGCGGGAGGATTCCGATGAGCAGTTCTTC	CASSPRQREDSDEQFF
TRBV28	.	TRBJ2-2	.	TGTGCCAGCATCCCTGGCGGGGGCGCGTACACCGGGGAGCTGTTTTTT	CASIPGGGAYTGELFF
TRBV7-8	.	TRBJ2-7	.	TGTGCCAGCAGCTCCCCCATCTACGAGCAGTACTTC	CASSSPIYEQYF
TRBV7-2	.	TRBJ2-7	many	TGTGCCAGCAGCTTAGCGCGGGCCTCATTGCCCTACGAGCAGTACTTC	CASSLARASLPYEQYF
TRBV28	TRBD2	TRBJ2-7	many	TGTGCCAGCAGGGAGGGGACTAGCGGGAACGAGCAGTACTTC	CASREGTSGNEQYF
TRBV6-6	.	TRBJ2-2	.	TGTGCCAGCACTTCCCATGCGACCGGGGAGCTGTTTTTT	CASTSHATGELFF
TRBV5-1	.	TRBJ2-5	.	TGCGCCAGCAGCCTCAAACCAGAGACCCAGTACTTC	CASSLKPETQYF
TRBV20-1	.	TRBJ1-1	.	TGCAGTGCTAGAGCTGGCAGCTACTCAAACACTGAAGCTTTCTTT	CSARAGSYSNTEAFF
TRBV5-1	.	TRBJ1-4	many	TGCGCCAGCAGCCGGCGGCTTATAGGGACACGGTTTAATGAAAAACTGTTTTTT	CASSRRLIGTRFNEKLFF
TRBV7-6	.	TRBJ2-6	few	TGTGCCAGCAGCTCCGCCTCTGGGGCCAACGTCCTGACTTTC	CASSSASGANVLTF
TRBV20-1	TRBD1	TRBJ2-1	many	TGCAGTGCTAGAGATAAGGAGGACGGGACAGGGGTCTACAATGAGCAGTTCTTC	CSARDKEDGTGVYNEQFF
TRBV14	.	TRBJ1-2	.	TGTGCCAGCAGCCCCAGGATTAACTATGGCTACACCTTC	CASSPRINYGYTF
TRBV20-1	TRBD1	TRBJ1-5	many	TGCAGTGCTAGAGACGATTATGACAGGGTCAGCCAGCCCCAGCATTTT	CSARDDYDRVSQPQHF
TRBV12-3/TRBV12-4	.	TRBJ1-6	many	TGTGCCAGCAGTTCCTGGGGGGAGTATTCACCCCTCCACTTT	CASSSWGEYSPLHF
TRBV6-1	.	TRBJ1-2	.	TGTGCCAGCAGCCCCGGGCAGGAGCGGAGGAATGGCTACACCTTC	CASSPGQERRNGYTF
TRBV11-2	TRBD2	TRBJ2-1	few	TGTGCCAGCAGTGACCCATTAGCGGGTAATGAGCAGTTCTTC	CASSDPLAGNEQFF
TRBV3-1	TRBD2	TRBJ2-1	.	TGTGCCAGCAGGGGAGGACTAGCGGACTACAATGAGCAGTTCTTC	CASRGGLADYNEQFF
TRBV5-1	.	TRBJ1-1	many	TGCGCCAGCAGGGGGTCGGCAAGGAACACTGAAGCTTTCTTT	CASRGSARNTEAFF
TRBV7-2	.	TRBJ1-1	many	TGTGCCAGCAGCTTGACAGCGAACACTGAAGCTTTCTTT	CASSLTANTEAFF
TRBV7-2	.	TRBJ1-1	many	TGTGCCAGCAGCCAACAGGGCGGTACTGAAGCTTTCTTT	CASSQQGGTEAFF
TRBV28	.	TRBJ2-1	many	TGTGCCAGCAGTTTAATAGCGCGATCCAATGAGCAGTTCTTC	CASSLIARSNEQFF
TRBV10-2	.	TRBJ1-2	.	TGCGCCAGCATGAGGGACGACTATGGCTACACCTTC	CASMRDDYGYTF
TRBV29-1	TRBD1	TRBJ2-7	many	TGCAGCGTTCGACCGACCGGGACAGGGTCCTACGAGCAGTACTTC	CSVRPTGTGSYEQYF
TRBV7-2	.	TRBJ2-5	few	TGTGCCAGCAGCCAATCACAAGGGGGTTTCGGGGAGACCCAGTACTTC	CASSQSQGGFGETQYF
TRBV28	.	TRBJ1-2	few	TGTGCCAGCAGTTTGTCACGCTATGGCTACACCTTC	CASSLSRYGYTF
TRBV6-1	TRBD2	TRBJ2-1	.	TGTGCCAGCAGAGGGTCTAGCGGCCGAAACAATGAGCAGTTCTTC	CASRGSSGRNNEQFF
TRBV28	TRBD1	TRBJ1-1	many	TGTGCCAGCTGGGTGGACAGGGGGCGTCCTGAAGCTTTCTTT	CASWVDRGRPEAFF
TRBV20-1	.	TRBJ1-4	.	TGCAGTGCTAACCGGGACCCGAATGAAAAACTGTTTTTT	CSANRDPNEKLFF
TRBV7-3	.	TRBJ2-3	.	TGTGCCAGCAGCTTAACTATAACAGATACGCAGTATTTT	CASSLTITDTQYF
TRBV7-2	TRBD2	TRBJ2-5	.	TGTGCCAGCAGCTTTTATGGCGGGGGGGAGACCCAGTACTTC	CASSFYGGGETQYF
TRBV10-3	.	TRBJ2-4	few	TGTGCCATCAGTATCGGAGCCAAAAACATTCAGTACTTC	CAISIGAKNIQYF
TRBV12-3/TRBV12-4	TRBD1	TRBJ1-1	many	TGTGCCAGCAGTTCGGACAGGGGGGCTTTCTTT	CASSSDRGAFF
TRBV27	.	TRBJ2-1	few	TGTGCCGCTTCTCGTGGTGGCTCCTACAATGAGCAGTTCTTC	CAASRGGSYNEQFF
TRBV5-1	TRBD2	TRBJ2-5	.	TGCGCCAGCGGGGGACTAGCGGGGCTGGAGACCCAGTACTTC	CASGGLAGLETQYF
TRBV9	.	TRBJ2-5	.	TGTGCCAGCAGCAAAGAAGAGACCCAGTACTTC	CASSKEETQYF
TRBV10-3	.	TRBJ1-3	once	TGTGCCATCAGTGAGTCGACTCGAGACACCATATATTTT	CAISESTRDTIYF
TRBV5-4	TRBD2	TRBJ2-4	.	TGTGCCAGCAGCTTGGCCGGGATAGCGGGAAACATTCAGTACTTC	CASSLAGIAGNIQYF
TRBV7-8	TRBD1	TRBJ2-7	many	TGTGCCAGCAGCTTTGGGAGACCGGGACAGGATTCCTACGAGCAGTACTTC	CASSFGRPGQDSYEQYF
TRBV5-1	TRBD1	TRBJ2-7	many	TGCGCCAGCAGCTATGATTCCGGGACAGGTCCTATCTACGAGCAGTACTTC	CASSYDSGTGPIYEQYF
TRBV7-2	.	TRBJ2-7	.	TGTGCTAGCAGCCCCCCAACAGCTTCCTACGAGCAGTACTTC	CASSPPTASYEQYF
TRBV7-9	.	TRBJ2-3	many	TGTGCCAGCAGCACCGCCGGGGCGGGCACAGATACGCAGTATTTT	CASSTAGAGTDTQYF
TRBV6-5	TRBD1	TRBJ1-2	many	TGTGCCAGCAGTTACTCCTCCGGGACAGGGGGGGCTAACTATGGCTACACCTTC	CASSYSSGTGGANYGYTF